This paragraph covers one T cell receptor (beta chain) sequence. A junction end diverges from the germline sequence, so it may reflect a read error. Germline V gene data show CDR1 as LNHNV and CDR2 as YYDKDF (reference sequence). CDR3 length: 16 residues. This specimen comes from a study of blood T cells in healthy people across ages. The second PCR ran about 6 to 12 cycles with a sample-barcoded 5' primer and J-beta primers. MiXCR, applied by TCRdb to the 5' RACE reads, yields one record per CDR3 protein. The sample has 790,000 or so distinct CDR3 sequences; 56% are singletons. V usage is TRBV15 and J usage is TRBJ2-1, with no clear D. The sequenced sample consisted of blood. The clonotype comes from a man in his forties or fifties in good health. This chain's CDR3 is CATTRVEAGSYNEQFF. CDR3 sequence (DNA): TGTGCCACCACCAGAGTAGAGGCCGGGTCCTACAATGAGCAGTTCTTC.